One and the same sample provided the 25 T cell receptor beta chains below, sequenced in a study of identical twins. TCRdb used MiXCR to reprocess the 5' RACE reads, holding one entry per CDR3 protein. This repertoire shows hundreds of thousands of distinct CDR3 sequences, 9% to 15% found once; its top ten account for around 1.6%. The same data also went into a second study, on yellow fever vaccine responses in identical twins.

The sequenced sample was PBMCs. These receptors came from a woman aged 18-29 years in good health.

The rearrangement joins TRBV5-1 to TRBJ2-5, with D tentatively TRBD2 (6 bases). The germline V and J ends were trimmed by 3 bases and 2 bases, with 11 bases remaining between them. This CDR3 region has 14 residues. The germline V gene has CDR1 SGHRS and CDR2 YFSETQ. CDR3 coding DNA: TGCGCCAGCAGCTCAGGAAGCGGGCAAGAGACCCAGTACTTC. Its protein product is CASSSGSGQETQYF.

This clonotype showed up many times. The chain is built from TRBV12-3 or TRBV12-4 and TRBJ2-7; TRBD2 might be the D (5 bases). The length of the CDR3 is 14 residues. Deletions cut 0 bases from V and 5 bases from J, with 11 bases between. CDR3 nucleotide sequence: TGTGCCAGCAGTTTAGCGGGAGTATTCAACGAGCAGTACTTC. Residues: CASSLAGVFNEQYF.

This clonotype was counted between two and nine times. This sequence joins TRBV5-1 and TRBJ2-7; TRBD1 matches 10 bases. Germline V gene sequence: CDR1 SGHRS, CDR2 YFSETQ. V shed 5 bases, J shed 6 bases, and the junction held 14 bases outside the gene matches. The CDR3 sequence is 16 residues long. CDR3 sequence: CASRPGQGDLLGEQYV. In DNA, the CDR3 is TGCGCCAGCAGGCCAGGACAGGGGGACTTACTAGGCGAGCAGTACGTC.

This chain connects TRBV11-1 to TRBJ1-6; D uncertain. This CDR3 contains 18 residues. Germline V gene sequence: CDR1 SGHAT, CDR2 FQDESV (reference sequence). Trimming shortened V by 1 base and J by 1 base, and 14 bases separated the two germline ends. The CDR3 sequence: CASSLEFVGGSYNSPLHF. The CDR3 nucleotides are TGTGCCAGCAGCTTAGAGTTCGTTGGAGGGTCCTATAATTCACCCCTCCACTTT.

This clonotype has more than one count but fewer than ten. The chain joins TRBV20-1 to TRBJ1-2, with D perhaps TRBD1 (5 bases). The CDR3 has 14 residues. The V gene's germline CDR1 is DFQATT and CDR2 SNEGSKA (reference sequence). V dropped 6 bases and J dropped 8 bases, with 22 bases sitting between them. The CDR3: CSAPTRQTSGGYTF. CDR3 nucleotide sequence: TGCAGTGCCCCGACCCGACAGACGAGTGGAGGCTACACCTTC.

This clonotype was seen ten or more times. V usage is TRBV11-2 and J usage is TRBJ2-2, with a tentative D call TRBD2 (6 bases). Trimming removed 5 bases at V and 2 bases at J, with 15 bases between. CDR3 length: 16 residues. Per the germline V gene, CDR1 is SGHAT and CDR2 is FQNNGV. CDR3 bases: TGTGCCAGCAGCCAGGGTATTAGCGGTAACACCGGGGAGCTGTTTTTT. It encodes CASSQGISGNTGELFF.

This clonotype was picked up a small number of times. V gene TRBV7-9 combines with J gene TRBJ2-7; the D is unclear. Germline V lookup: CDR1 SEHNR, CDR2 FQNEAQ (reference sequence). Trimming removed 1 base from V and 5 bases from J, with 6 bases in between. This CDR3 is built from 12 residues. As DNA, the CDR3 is TGTGCCAGCAGCTTAGTTCCGGACGAGCAGTACTTC. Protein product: CASSLVPDEQYF.

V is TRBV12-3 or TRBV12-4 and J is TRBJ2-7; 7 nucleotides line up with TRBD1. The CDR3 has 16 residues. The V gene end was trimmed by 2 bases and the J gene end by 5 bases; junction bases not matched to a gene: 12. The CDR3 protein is CASSLIRGDRVDEQYF. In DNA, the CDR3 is TGTGCCAGCAGTTTAATTCGGGGAGACAGGGTCGACGAGCAGTACTTC.

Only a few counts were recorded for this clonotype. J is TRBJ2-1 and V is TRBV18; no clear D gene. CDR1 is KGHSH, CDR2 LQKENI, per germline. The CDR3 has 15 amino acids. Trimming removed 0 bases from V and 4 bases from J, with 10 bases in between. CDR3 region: CASSPPAAAYNEQFF. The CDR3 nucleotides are TGTGCCAGCTCACCACCTGCTGCAGCTTACAATGAGCAGTTCTTC. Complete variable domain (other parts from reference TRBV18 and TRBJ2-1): NAGVMQNPRHLVRRRGQEARLRCSPMKGHSHVYWYRQLPEEGLKFMVYLQKENIIDESGMPKERFSAEFPKEGPSILRIQQVVRGDSAAYFCASSPPAAAYNEQFFGPGTRLTVL.

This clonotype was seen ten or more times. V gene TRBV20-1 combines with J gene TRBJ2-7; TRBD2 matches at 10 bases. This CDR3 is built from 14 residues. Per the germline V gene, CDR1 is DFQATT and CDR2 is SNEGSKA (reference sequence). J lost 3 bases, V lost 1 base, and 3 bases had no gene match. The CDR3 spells CSARVGTSVYEQYV. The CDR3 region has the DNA TGCAGTGCTAGAGTTGGGACTAGCGTCTACGAGCAGTACGTC.

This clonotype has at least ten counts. CDR3 sequence (DNA): TGTGCCAGCACCCCGGGGTTGGTGGACGAGCAGTACTTC. It yields the protein CASTPGLVDEQYF. The chain is built from TRBV12-3 or TRBV12-4 and TRBJ2-7, with D possibly matching TRBD2 (5 bases). The V gene lost 7 bases and the J gene lost 5 bases, with 15 bases spanning the gap. The CDR3 covers 13 residues.

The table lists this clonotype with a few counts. CDR3 sequence (DNA): TGTGCCAGCAGTTTCCTTTCCGAACGGGAGACCCAGTACTTC. Amino acids: CASSFLSERETQYF. This chain joins TRBV27 and TRBJ2-5; no definite D call. From germline, CDR1 is MNHEY and CDR2 SMNVEV (reference sequence). Trimming pared 3 bases from V and 5 bases from J, leaving 13 bases between. This CDR3 is built from 14 residues.

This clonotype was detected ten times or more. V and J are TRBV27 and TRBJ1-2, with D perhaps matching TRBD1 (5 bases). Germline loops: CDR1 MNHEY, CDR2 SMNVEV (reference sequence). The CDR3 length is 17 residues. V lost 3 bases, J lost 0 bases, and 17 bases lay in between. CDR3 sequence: CASSFGLGGGANYGYTF. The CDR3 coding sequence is TGTGCCAGCAGTTTTGGGTTGGGGGGGGGAGCTAACTATGGCTACACCTTC.

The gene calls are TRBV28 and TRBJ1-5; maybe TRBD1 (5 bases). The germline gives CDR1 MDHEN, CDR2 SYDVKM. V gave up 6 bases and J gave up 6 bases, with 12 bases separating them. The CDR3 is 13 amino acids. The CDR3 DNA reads TGTGCCAGCAGAGGGGCGTCCGTTCAGCCCCAGCATTTT. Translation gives CASRGASVQPQHF.

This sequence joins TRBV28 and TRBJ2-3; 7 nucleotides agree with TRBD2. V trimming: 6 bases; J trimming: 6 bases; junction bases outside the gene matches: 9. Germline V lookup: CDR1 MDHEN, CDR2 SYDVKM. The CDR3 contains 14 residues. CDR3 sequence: CASRPGLVSDTQYF. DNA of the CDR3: TGTGCCAGCAGGCCCGGACTAGTTTCCGATACGCAGTATTTT.

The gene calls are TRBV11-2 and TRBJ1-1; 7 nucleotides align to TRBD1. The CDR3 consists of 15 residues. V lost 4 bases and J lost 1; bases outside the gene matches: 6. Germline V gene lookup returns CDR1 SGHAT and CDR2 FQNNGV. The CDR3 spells CASSSQQGSNTEAFF. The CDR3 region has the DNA TGTGCCAGCAGCTCCCAACAGGGGTCGAACACTGAAGCTTTCTTT.

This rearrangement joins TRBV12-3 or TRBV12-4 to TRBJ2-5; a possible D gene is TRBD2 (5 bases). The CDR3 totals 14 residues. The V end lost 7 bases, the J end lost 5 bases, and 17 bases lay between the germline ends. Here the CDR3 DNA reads TGTGCCAGCAAGAGCACCCTGGAGGAGGAGACCCAGTACTTC. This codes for CASKSTLEEETQYF.

CDR3 residues: CASSPRGVWADTQYF. The CDR3 DNA reads as TGTGCCAGCAGCCCTCGTGGAGTGTGGGCAGATACGCAGTATTTT. V usage is TRBV9 and J usage is TRBJ2-3; D remains ambiguous. Trimming removed 4 bases from V and 4 bases from J, with 16 bases in between. The CDR3 covers 15 residues. CDR1 and CDR2 from the germline V gene are SGDLS and YYNGEE.

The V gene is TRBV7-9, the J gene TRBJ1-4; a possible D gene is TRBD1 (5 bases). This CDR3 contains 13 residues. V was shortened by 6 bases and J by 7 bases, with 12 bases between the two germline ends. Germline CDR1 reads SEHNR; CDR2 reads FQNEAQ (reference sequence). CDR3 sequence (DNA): TGTGCCAGCAGTCCCCGGGGGATTGAAAAACTGTTTTTT. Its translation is CASSPRGIEKLFF.

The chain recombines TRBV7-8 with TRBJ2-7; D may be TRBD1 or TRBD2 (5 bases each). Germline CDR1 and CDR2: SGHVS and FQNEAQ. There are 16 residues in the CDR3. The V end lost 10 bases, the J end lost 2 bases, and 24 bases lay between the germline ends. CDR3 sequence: CATRFHIWDHTYEQYF. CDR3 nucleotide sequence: TGTGCCACGCGCTTCCATATTTGGGACCACACCTACGAGCAGTACTTC.

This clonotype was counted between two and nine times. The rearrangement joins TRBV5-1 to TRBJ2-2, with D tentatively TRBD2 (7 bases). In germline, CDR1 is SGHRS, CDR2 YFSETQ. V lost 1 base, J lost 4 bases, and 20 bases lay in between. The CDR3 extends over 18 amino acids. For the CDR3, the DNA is TGCGCCAGCAGCTTGTGGGGGGGCCAGGAGATGGCCACCGGGGAGCTGTTTTTT. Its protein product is CASSLWGGQEMATGELFF.

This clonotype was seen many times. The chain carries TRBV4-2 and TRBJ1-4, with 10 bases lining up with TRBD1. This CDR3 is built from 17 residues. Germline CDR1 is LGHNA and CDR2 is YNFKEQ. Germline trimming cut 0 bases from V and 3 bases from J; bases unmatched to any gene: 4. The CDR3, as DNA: TGTGCCAGCAGCCAAGACGGACAGGGGGGATCTAATGAAAAACTGTTTTTT. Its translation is CASSQDGQGGSNEKLFF.

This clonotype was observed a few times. DNA for the CDR3: TGCGCCAGCAGCCAAGATGAGGTCGTCAGTTTAGAGACCCAGTACTTC. This sequence encodes CASSQDEVVSLETQYF. The genes are TRBV4-1 and TRBJ2-5; D gene unclear. The V end was cut by 0 bases, the J end by 4 bases, with 15 bases between. The germline V gene has CDR1 MGHRA and CDR2 YSYEKL. This CDR3 is 16 amino acids long.

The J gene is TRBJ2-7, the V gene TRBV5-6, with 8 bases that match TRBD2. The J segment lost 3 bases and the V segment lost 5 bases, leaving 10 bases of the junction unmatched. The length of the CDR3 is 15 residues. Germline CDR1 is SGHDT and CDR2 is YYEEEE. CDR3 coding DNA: TGTGCCAGCAGTTACGGACTAGCTTCAGTCTACGAGCAGTACGTC. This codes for CASSYGLASVYEQYV.

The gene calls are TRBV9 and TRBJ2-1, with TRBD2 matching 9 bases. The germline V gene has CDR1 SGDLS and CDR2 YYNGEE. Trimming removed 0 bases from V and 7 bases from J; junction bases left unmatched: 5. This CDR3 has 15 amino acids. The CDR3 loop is CASSVVGGGGNEQFF. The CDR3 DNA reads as TGTGCCAGCAGCGTAGTTGGCGGGGGGGGAAATGAGCAGTTCTTC.